The following is a T cell receptor beta chain sequence with its context. Its matching antigen is unknown. This sample was included in a study of cytomegalovirus exposure and HLA in healthy donors. Points from the study as a whole: Using a false discovery rate of 0.05, a later analysis showed that 15,000 to 20,000 TCR beta sequences were associated with HLA alleles. Previously analyzed data showed that most TCR beta V segments were productive at a frequency of about 87% or about 30%.

In the PCR, 60 Vbeta and 13 Jbeta primers were used. Here immunoSEQ multiplex PCR was the method, and the copy in TCRdb shows in-frame clones only, minus some. The table includes about 200,000 clones, 70% to 80% detected once. This TCR was sampled from a woman under 40 in good health and CMV-seronegative. The material sequenced was PBMCs.

The CDR3 sequence: CATTLSRLTNYGYTF. The CDR3 DNA reads TGTGCCACCACCCTATCCAGGTTAACTAACTATGGCTACACCTTC. This chain links TRBV6-5 with TRBJ1-2; D is unresolved. The CDR3 extends over 15 amino acids. V lost 10 bases, J lost 0 bases, and 18 bases lay in between. Per germline, CDR1 MNHEY and CDR2 SVGAGI.